This entry is about one T cell receptor (beta chain). The data belong to a study of PD-L1 blockade in urothelial cancer. This table comes from immunoSEQ multiplex PCR, and its TCRdb copy is limited to in-frame clones, with some not included. The sample includes 70,000 to 100,000 clones, roughly 84% of them seen just once. This sample's time point: pretreatment peripheral blood. The origin of this receptor is a man in his sixties with urothelial cancer. The sample here was PBMCs, taken around atezolizumab (anti-PD-L1) treatment.

CDR3 amino acids: CAISRENTEAFF. In DNA, the CDR3 is TGTGCCATCAGTCGAGAGAACACTGAAGCTTTCTTT. This sequence joins TRBV10-3 and TRBJ1-1; D unresolved. The CDR3 covers 12 residues. V dropped 5 bases and J dropped 1 base, with 5 bases sitting between them. Germline lookup yields CDR1 ENHRY and CDR2 SYGVKD.